This T cell receptor (beta chain) derives from a study of beta chain features in type 1 diabetes. For the study at large: Age, gender and cell yields were similar between patients and healthy donors. Overall study findings and caveats: Naive, central memory and Treg TCRB repertoires appeared more alike in patients than in healthy donors. PCR might pick shorter templates more often, in the same way for patients and controls.

V lost 0 bases and J 2 bases, leaving 11 bases between the germline ends. The CDR3 has 15 amino acids. CDR1 and CDR2 (germline): LGHNA, YSLEER. As every portion of the isolated RNA was reverse transcribed, the sequencing read expressed TCRB transcripts. The table came from immunoSEQ multiplex PCR; TCRdb's copy has only in-frame clones and leaves some out. The data hold almost 250,000 clones, with 13% to 15% observed a single time. Details on this clone: Its antigen is unknown.

Input material: naive CD4+ T cells from blood. The chain carries TRBV4-3 and TRBJ2-7; D call uncertain. The origin of this receptor is a woman aged 40-49 years in good health. CDR3 region: CASSQDNLRTYEQYF. The CDR3 nucleotides are TGCGCCAGCAGCCAAGACAACCTCAGAACCTACGAGCAGTACTTC.